This TCR beta chain was sequenced during a study of OX40 agonist ivuxolimab in advanced cancers. Whole-study results and caveats: Expanded peripheral T cell antigen specificity was not determined. Researchers report that CD8+ T cells had, on average, more expanded clones than CD4+. Some of the lowest clonal expansion was seen in partial responders at 0.1-3.0 mg/kg.

On cycle 4 day 1 and cycle 7 day 1, as well as at baseline, blood was sampled. This clone has just a few counts. The antigen remains undetermined. Profiling relied on immunoSEQ multiplex PCR, and the TCRdb table lists in-frame clones only, not all of them. The table shows 65,000 to 70,000 clones, with 80% to 90% occurring only once. CDR3 length: 14 residues. The germline CDR1 and CDR2 sequences are SGHKS and YYEKEE (reference sequence). V trimming: 4 bases; J trimming: 7 bases; junction bases outside the gene matches: 9. The rearrangement joins TRBV5-5 to TRBJ1-2; 8 nucleotides align to TRBD1. The clonotype comes from an adult with an advanced solid tumor such as melanoma, head and neck, liver or kidney cancer. The material sequenced was CD4+ or CD8+ T cells sorted from blood, taken in a trial of the OX40 agonist ivuxolimab. The DNA of the CDR3 is TGTGCCAGCAGCCCTTCCCCCGGGACAGGTGGCTACACCTTC. Protein product: CASSPSPGTGGYTF.